There are a few counts of the clone carrying this T cell receptor (beta chain). Time point indicated: pretreatment peripheral blood. Patients had locally advanced or metastatic urothelial carcinoma. TCRdb's copy holds only in-frame clones and misses some; the assay was immunoSEQ multiplex PCR. This table has more than 85,000 clones, about nine tenths appearing once. Trimming left V 6 bases short and J 7 bases short, with 12 bases between. This CDR3 contains 12 residues. CDR1 is LGHNA, CDR2 YNFKEQ, per germline. This entry belongs to a study of PD-L1 blockade in urothelial cancer. About the research overall: Blood underwent analysis 3 weeks (second dose) and 6 weeks after treatment began.

Sequencing used PBMCs, obtained around atezolizumab (anti-PD-L1) treatment. This sequence joins TRBV4-2 and TRBJ1-1, with unresolved D. The TCR comes from a man in his 60s with urothelial cancer. CDR3 bases: TGTGCCAGCAGTCGGAGGGATGGTGAAGCTTTCTTT. As protein: CASSRRDGEAFF.